Below, one T cell receptor beta chain is given with its context. The sample originates from a study of cytomegalovirus exposure and HLA in healthy donors. Measured with immunoSEQ multiplex PCR; TCRdb has only the in-frame clones, and not every one. Of roughly 220,000 clones in the sample, 75% to 95% were seen once. Germline lookup yields CDR1 SGHNT and CDR2 YENEEA. The CDR3 loop spans 15 amino acids. With 3 bases removed from V and 4 bases from J, the gap between germline ends came to 13 bases. Specimen: PBMCs. The clonotype was recovered from a woman aged 18-30 years in good health and CMV-seronegative. The chain recombines TRBV11-3 with TRBJ1-3; D remains ambiguous. In nucleotides, the CDR3 is TGTGCCAGCAGCTTGGGAGACTATCCAGGAAACACCATATATTTT. Residues: CASSLGDYPGNTIYF.